The clone carrying this T cell receptor beta chain was detected a few times. Germline is not matched at one junction end, which may reflect a read error. This sample is part of a study of tumor-infiltrating lymphocytes in primary liver carcinoma. The CDR3 runs to 14 residues. The germline V gene encodes CDR1 SGHAT and CDR2 FQNNGV. DNA and RNA were both co-extracted from approximately 20-30 mg of bulk tissue that had not been sorted. From approximately 550 ng of total RNA, TCR beta-specific cDNA was reverse-transcribed using a constant-region primer. Employing slightly modified ARM-PCR, three nested multiplex PCR rounds were run, and these gave rise to the TCR beta libraries. Running ten to eleven cycles apiece, the first two PCR rounds relied on TRBV1-TRBV30 forward primers together with a C-beta reverse primer. From the multiplex PCR reads, TCRdb called clonotypes with MiXCR, one entry per CDR3 protein. The data show about 60,000 distinct CDR3 sequences, around 64% seen once.

The rearrangement joins TRBV11-2 to TRBJ2-7; D gene ambiguous. The sample comprised liver tumor tissue from sampling region 4. Subset denoted: tumor region T4, right-lateral pole. This clonotype was sampled from a man aged 35 to 55 with primary liver carcinoma and hepatitis B virus infection. The CDR3 is CASNLADGAYEQYF. The CDR3 nucleotides are TGTGCCAGCAACTTAGCCGACGGAGCCTACGAGCAGTACTTC.